This T cell receptor (beta chain) was obtained from a study of blood T cells in healthy people across ages. Findings and limits, study-wide: Getting older went along with TCR beta diversity per million T cells dropping roughly linearly. Naive T cell percentage showed a strong correlation with the diversity of TCR beta.

The authors extracted at least 6 micrograms of total RNA per sample. This clonotype was observed once. Its matching antigen is unknown. The CDR3 is 14 amino acids. Germline V gives CDR1 SGHTA, CDR2 FQGNSA. V lost 6 bases and J 3 bases, leaving 15 bases between the germline ends. PCR was performed a second time for about 7 to 12 cycles using a sample-barcoded 5' primer and a J-beta primer mix. TCRdb reprocessed the 5' RACE reads via MiXCR and lists one record per CDR3 protein. In the table there are about 1.4 million distinct CDR3 sequences, 45% to 70% of which are singletons. The V call is TRBV7-2, the J call TRBJ2-7; possibly TRBD1 for D (5 bases). This sequence was found in a young man in good health. Sequenced: blood. The CDR3 loop reads CASSGVQGSYEQYF. As DNA, the CDR3 is TGTGCCAGCAGTGGAGTGCAGGGTAGCTACGAGCAGTACTTC.